This T cell receptor beta chain is drawn from a study of sequential checkpoint blockade in melanoma. Study-wide context: Randomization was 1:1 between first-line nivolumab→ipilimumab and ipilimumab→nivolumab. After both sequences, patients received maintenance nivolumab.

Treatment denoted: randomized to nivolumab then ipilimumab (arm A) or the reverse (arm B). Germline lookup yields CDR1 SEHNR and CDR2 FQNEAQ (reference sequence). The CDR3 totals 15 residues. Trimming stripped 1 base from V and 3 bases from J, with 10 bases between. The data were produced by immunoSEQ multiplex PCR, yet TCRdb's version contains in-frame clones alone and is incomplete. Of roughly 19,000 clones listed, around 83% are singletons. The starting material was CD8+ T cells sorted from blood (inferred from file names), obtained from a patient given nivolumab and ipilimumab in sequence. The chain recombines TRBV7-9 with TRBJ2-1; tentatively, D is TRBD1 (6 bases). The source of this sequence is a human donor with melanoma. This CDR3 reads CASSLGWTDYNEQFF. The CDR3 nucleotides are TGTGCCAGCAGCTTAGGTTGGACAGACTACAATGAGCAGTTCTTC.